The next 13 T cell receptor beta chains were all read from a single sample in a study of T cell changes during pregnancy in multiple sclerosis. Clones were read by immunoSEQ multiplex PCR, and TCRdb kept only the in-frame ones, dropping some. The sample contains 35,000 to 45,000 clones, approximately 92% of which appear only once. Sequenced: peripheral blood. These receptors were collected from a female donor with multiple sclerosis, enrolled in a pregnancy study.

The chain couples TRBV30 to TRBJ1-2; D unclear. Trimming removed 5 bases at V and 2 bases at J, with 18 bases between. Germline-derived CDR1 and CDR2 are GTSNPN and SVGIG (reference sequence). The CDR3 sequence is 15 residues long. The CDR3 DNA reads TGTGCCTGGGGAATGTGGGCAGTACTCAACTATGGCTACACCTTC. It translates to CAWGMWAVLNYGYTF.

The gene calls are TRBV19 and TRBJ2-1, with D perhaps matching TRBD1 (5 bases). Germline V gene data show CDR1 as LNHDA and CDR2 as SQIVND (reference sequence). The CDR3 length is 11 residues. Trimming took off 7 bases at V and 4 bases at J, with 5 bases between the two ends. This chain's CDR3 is CASKGYNEQFF. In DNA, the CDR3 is TGTGCCAGTAAGGGGTACAATGAGCAGTTCTTC.

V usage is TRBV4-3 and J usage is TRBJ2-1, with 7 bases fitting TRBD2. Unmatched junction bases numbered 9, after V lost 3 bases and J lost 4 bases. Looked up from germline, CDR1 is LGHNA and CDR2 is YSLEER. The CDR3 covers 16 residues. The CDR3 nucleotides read TGCGCCAGCAGCCACGGACTAGTCCGGGTATACAATGAGCAGTTCTTC. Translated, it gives CASSHGLVRVYNEQFF.

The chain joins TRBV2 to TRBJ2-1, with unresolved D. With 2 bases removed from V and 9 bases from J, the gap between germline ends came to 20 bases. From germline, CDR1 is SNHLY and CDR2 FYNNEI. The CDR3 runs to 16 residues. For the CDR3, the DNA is TGTGCCAGCAGTGAATTTTCAGTGCCGGGTTTGGGTGAGCAGTTCTTC. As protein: CASSEFSVPGLGEQFF.

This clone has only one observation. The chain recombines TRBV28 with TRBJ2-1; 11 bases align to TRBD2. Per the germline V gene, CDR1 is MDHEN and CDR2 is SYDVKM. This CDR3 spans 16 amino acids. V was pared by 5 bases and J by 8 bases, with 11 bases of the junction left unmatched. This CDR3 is CASSLTGTSGEHEQFF. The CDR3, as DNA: TGTGCCAGCAGTCTCACCGGGACTAGCGGAGAACATGAGCAGTTCTTC.

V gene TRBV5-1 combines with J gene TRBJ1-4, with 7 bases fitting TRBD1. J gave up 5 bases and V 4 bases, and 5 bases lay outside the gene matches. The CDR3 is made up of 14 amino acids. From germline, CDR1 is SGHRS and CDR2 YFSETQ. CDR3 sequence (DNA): TGCGCCAGCAGCGGGGGACAGTCCAATGAAAAACTGTTTTTT. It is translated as CASSGGQSNEKLFF.

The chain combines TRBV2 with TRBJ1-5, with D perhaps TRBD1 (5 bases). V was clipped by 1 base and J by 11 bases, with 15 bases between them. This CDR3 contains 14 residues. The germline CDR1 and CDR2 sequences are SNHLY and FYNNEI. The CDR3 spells CASSEDIGQGTQHF. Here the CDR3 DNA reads TGTGCCAGCAGTGAAGACATAGGGCAGGGCACCCAGCATTTT.

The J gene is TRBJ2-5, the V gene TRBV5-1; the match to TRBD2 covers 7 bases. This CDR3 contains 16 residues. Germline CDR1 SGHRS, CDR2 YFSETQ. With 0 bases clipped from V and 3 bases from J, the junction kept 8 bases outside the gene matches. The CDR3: CASSLVKAGLEETQYF. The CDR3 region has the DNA TGCGCCAGCAGCTTGGTCAAAGCGGGGTTGGAAGAGACCCAGTACTTC. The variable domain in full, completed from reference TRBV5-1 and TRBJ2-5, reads KAGVTQTPRYLIKTRGQQVTLSCSPISGHRSVSWYQQTPGQGLQFLFEYFSETQRNKGNFPGRFSGRQFSNSRSEMNVSTLELGDSALYLCASSLVKAGLEETQYFGPGTRLLVL.

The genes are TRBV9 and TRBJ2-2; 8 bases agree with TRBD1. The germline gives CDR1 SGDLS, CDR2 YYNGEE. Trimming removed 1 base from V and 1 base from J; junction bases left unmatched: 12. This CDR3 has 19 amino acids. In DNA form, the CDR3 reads TGTGCCAGCAGCGTAACCCCGACAGGGGTCACTTTGAACACCGGGGAGCTGTTTTTT. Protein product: CASSVTPTGVTLNTGELFF.

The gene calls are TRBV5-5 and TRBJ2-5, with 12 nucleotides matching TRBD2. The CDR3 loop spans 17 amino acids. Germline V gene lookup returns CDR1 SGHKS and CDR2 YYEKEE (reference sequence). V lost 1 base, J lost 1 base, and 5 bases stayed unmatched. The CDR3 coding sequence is TGTGCCAGCAGCTTGTCGGGACTAGCGGGTCCCCAAGAGACCCAGTACTTC. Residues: CASSLSGLAGPQETQYF.

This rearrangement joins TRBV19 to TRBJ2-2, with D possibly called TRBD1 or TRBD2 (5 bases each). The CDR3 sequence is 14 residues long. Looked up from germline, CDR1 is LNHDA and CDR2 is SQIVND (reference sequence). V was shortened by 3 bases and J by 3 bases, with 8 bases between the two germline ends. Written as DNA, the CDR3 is TGTGCCAGTAGTATGGGGACGGACACCGGGGAGCTGTTTTTT. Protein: CASSMGTDTGELFF.

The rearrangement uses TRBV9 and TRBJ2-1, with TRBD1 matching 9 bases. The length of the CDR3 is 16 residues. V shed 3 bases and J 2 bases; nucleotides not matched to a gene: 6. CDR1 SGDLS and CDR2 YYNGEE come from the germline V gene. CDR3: CASSAHRGPTYNEQFF. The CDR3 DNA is TGTGCCAGCAGCGCTCACAGGGGGCCAACCTACAATGAGCAGTTCTTC.

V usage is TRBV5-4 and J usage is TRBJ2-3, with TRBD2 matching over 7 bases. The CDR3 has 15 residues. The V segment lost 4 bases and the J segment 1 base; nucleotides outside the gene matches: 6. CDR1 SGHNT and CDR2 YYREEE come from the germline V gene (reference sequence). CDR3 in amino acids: CASSPFGGGTDTQYF. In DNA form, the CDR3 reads TGTGCCAGCAGCCCTTTTGGGGGGGGCACAGATACGCAGTATTTT.